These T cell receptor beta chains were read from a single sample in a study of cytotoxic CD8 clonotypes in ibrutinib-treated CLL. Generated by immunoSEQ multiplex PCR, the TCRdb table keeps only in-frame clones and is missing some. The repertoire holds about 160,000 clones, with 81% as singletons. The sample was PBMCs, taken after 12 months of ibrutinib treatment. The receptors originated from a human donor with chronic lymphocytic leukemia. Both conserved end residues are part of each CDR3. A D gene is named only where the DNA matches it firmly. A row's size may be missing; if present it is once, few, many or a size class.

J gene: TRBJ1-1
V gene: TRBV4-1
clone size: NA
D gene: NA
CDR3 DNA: TGCGCCAGCAGCCGCGAGACATTGAACACTGAAGCTTTCTTT
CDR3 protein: CASSRETLNTEAFF

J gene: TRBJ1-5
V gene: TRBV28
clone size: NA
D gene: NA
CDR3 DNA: TGTGCCACCAATAGGGATAGCAATCAGCCCCAGCATTTT
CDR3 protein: CATNRDSNQPQHF

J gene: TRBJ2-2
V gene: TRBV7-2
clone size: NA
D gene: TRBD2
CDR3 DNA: TGTGCCAGCAGCTTAACGGGGGGGAAAACCGGGGAGCTGTTTTTT
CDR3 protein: CASSLTGGKTGELFF

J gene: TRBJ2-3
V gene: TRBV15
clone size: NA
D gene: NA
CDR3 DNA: TGTGCCACCAGCAGAGATCGAGCCAGCACAGATACGCAGTATTTT
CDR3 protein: CATSRDRASTDTQYF

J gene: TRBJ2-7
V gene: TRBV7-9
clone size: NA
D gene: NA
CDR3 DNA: TGTGCCAGCAGTTTTATCTACGAGCAGTACTTC
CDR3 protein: CASSFIYEQYF

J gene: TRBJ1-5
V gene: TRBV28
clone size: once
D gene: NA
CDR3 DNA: TGTGCCAGCGCGGCTTATAGCAATCAGCCCCAGCATTTT
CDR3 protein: CASAAYSNQPQHF

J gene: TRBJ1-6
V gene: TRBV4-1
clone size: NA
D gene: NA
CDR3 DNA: TGCGCCAGCAGCCAATATACAGATTCACCCCTCCACTTT
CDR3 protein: CASSQYTDSPLHF

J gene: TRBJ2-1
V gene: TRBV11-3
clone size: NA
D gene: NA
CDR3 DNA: TGTGCCAGCAGCTTTGGAGCTTCCTACAATGAGCAGTTCTTC
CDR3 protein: CASSFGASYNEQFF

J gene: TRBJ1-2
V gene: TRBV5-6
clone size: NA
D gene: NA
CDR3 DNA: TGTGCCAGCAGCTCGGGCTCAAGTAACTATGGCTACACCTTC
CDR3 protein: CASSSGSSNYGYTF

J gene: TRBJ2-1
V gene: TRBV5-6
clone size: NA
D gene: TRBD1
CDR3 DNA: TGTGCCAGCAGCTGGGACAGGGAGGCTGAGCAGTTCTTC
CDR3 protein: CASSWDREAEQFF

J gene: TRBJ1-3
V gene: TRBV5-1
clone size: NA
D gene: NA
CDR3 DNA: TGCGCCAGCAGCTTGGAGAACAGTGACGGAAACACCATATATTTT
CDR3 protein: CASSLENSDGNTIYF

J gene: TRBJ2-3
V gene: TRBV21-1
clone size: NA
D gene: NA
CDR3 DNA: TGTGCCAGCAGCAAGGAGAGGGACACCTACCACTATTGCACAGATACGCAGTATTTT
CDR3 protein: CASSKERDTYHYCTDTQYF

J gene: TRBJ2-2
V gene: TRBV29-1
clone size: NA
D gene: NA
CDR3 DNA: TGCAGCGTCTCCCCGAGAGGACAGTCGTTGAGTTCCGGAGGGGAGCTGTTTTTT
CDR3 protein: CSVSPRGQSLSSGGELFF

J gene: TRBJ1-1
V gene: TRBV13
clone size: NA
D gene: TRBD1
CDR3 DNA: TGTGCCAGCAGCTCTCGGGACAGGCTGAACACTGAAGCTTTCTTT
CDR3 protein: CASSSRDRLNTEAFF

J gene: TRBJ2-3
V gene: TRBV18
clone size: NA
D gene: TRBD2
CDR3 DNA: TGTGCCAGCTCACCAATGACTAGCGGGGGGGGAGCCACAGATACGCAGTATTTT
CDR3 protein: CASSPMTSGGGATDTQYF

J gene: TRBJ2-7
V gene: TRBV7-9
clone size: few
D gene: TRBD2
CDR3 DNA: TGTGCCAGCAGCTTAGATCTAGCGGGGCCTTCCTACGAGCAGTACTTC
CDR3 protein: CASSLDLAGPSYEQYF

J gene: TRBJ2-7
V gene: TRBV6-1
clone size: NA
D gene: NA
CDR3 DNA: TGTGCCAGCAACTCCCCAGAAGTCCATCCCTACGAGCAGTACTTC
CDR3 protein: CASNSPEVHPYEQYF

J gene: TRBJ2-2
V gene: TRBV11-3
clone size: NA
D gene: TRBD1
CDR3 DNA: TGTGCCAGCAGCCTAGGGGGCGCGAACACCGGGGAGCTGTTTTTT
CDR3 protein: CASSLGGANTGELFF

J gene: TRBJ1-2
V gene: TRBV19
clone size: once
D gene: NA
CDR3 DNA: TGTGCCAGTAAAAAAGAGGGGGGGCGAGGGTATGGCTACACCTTC
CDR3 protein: CASKKEGGRGYGYTF

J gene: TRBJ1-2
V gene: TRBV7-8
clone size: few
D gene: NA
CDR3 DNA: TGTGCCAGCAGCTTGGTAGGGGCGGGCTATGGCTACACCTTC
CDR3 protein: CASSLVGAGYGYTF

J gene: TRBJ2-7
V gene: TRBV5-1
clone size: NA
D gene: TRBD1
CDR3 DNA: TGCGCCAGCAGCCCCCAACAGGGGTTCTACGAGCAGTACTTC
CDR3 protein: CASSPQQGFYEQYF

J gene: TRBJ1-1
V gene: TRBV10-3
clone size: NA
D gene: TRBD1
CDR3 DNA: TGTGCCATTTCCGGGACAGAGAACACTGAAGCTTTCTTT
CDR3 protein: CAISGTENTEAFF

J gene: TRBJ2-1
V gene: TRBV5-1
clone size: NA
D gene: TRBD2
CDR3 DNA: TGCGCCAGCAGCTTGAGCGGGAGTAGGGCTAATGAGCAGTTCTTC
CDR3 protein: CASSLSGSRANEQFF

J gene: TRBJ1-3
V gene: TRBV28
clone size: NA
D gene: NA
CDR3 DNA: TGTGCCAGCAGTTTCAACAGGGCTCCCTCTGGAAACACCATATATTTT
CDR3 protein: CASSFNRAPSGNTIYF

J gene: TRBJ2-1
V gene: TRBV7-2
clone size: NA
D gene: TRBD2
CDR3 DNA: TGTGCCAGCAGCTTAGATGGGCTAGCGGGAGCCGTCAATGAGCAGTTCTTC
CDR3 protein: CASSLDGLAGAVNEQFF

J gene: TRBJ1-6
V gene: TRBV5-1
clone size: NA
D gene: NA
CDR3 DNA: TGCGCCAGCAGCTTGGAGGCCAGATCGACGGGGTCACCCCTCCACTTT
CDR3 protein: CASSLEARSTGSPLHF

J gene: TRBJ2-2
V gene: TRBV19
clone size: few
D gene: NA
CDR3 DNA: TGTGCCAGTGCAGAGTACGAGGGGTCCGGGGAGCTGTTTTTT
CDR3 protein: CASAEYEGSGELFF

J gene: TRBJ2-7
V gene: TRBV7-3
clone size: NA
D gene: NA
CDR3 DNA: TGTGCCAGCAGCTTAGGGTCCTACGAGCAGTACTTC
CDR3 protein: CASSLGSYEQYF

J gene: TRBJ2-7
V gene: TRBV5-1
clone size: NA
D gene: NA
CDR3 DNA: TGCGCCAGCACCGCCTCTGGGGGTAGCGGACCCCCCGAGCAGTACTTC
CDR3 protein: CASTASGGSGPPEQYF

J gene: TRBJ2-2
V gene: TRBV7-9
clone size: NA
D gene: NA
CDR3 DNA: TGTGCCAGCAGGACTACAGGTCACCGAGGGGAGCTGTTTTTT
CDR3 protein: CASRTTGHRGELFF

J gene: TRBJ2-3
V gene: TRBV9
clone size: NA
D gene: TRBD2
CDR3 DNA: TGTGCCAGCAGCGTAGTCGGGACTAGCGTTGATACGCAGTATTTT
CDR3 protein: CASSVVGTSVDTQYF

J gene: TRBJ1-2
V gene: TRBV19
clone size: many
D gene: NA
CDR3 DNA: TGTGCCAGCATCGACGGGGTCGGGGACCTCTATGGCTACACCTTC
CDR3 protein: CASIDGVGDLYGYTF

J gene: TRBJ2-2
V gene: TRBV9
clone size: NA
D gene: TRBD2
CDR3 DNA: TGTGCCAGCAGCGTAGTACCGATAGGGAGGGACACCGGGGAGCTGTTTTTT
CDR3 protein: CASSVVPIGRDTGELFF

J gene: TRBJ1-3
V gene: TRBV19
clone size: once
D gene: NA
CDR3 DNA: TGTGCCAGTAGTATTGAGGATGGAAACACCATATATTTT
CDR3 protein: CASSIEDGNTIYF

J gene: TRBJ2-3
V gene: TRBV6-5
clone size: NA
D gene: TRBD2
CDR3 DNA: TGTGCCAGCAGTTACTCGAGCGGGAGGGGTACAGATACGCAGTATTTT
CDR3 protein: CASSYSSGRGTDTQYF

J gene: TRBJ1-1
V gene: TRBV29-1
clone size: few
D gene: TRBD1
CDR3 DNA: TGCAGCGTTTATCCCCAGGGGGCAGGGGAAGCTTTCTTT
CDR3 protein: CSVYPQGAGEAFF

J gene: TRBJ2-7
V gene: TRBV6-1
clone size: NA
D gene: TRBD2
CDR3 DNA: TGTGCCAGCACCCGGGAGGGCCGGGGAGGAGAGCAGTACTTC
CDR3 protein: CASTREGRGGEQYF

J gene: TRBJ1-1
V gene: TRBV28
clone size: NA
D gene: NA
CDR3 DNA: TGTGCCAGCAGTTTGTCCATCCAAGCTTTCTTT
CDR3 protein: CASSLSIQAFF

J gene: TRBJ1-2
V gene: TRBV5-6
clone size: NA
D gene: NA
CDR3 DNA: TGTGCCAGCAGCTTGTCGGAAGATGACTTACGGGACTATGGCTACACCTTC
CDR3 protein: CASSLSEDDLRDYGYTF

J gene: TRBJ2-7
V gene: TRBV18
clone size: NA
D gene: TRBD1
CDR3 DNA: TGTGCCAGCTCACCAGACCTACCGGGACAGGGCTACGAGCAGTACTTC
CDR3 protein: CASSPDLPGQGYEQYF

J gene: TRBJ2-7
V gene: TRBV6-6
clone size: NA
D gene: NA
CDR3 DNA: TGTGCCAGCAGTCCTCAAGGCTACGAGCAGTACTTC
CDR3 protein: CASSPQGYEQYF

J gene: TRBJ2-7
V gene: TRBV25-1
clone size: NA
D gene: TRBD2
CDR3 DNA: TGTGCCAGCAGTGAATGGGGCGGGAGGTCGGACGAGCAGTACTTC
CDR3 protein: CASSEWGGRSDEQYF

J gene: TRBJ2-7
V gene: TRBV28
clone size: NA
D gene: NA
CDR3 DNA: TGTGCCAGCAGCGCCTACGCGGGGTGGAGCTCCTACGAGCAGTACTTC
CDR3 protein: CASSAYAGWSSYEQYF

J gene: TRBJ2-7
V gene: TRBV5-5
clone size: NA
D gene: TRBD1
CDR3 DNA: TGTGCCAGCAGCTTGTACCCGGACAGGGACTACGAGCAGTACTTC
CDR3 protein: CASSLYPDRDYEQYF

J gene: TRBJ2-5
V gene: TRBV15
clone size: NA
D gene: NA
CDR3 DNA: TGTGCCACCAGTGCGTCCACCGGTGGCGAGACCCAGTACTTC
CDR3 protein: CATSASTGGETQYF

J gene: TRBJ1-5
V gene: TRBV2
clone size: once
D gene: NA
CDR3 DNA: TGTGCCAGCACTCCAGGGCGTCAAGGCCAGCCCCAGCATTTT
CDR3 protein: CASTPGRQGQPQHF

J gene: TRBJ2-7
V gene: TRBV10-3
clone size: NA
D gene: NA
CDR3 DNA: TGTGCCATCAGTGAGCCTTCCGTGATGGCGTGGTACTTC
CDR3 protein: CAISEPSVMAWYF

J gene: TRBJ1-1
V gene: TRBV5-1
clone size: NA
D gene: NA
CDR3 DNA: TGCGCCAGCAGCTTGGACGGGAAGGACACTGAAGCTTTCTTT
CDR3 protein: CASSLDGKDTEAFF

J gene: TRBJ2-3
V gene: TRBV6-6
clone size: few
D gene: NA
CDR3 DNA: TGTGCCAGCAGTTACTCGACTAGGAGGGGCACAGATACGCAGTATTTT
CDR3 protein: CASSYSTRRGTDTQYF

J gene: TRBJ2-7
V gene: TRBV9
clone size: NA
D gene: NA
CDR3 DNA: TGTGCCAGCAGCCCTACGCTTAGGGGCGGCGAGCAGTACTTC
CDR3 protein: CASSPTLRGGEQYF

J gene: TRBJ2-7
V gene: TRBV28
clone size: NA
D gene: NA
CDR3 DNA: TGTGCCAGCAGTTTCCCAGGGGCCTACGAGCAGTACTTC
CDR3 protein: CASSFPGAYEQYF

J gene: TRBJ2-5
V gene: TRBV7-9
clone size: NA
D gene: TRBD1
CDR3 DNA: TGTGCCAGCAGCCAGGGACAGGGGAAAGAGACCCAGTACTTC
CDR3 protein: CASSQGQGKETQYF

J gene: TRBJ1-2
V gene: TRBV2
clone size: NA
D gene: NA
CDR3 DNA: TGTGCCAGCAGTTCTGGACTGTATGGCTACACCTTC
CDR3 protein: CASSSGLYGYTF

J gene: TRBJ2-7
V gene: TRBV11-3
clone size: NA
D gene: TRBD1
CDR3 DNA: TGTGCCAGCAGCGCCACAGGGGCCTACGAGCAGTACTTC
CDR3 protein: CASSATGAYEQYF

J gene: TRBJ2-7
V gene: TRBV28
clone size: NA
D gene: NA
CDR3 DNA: TGTGCCAGCAGCTCACCCGCCAGGGGTGGCTACGAGCAGTACTTC
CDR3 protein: CASSSPARGGYEQYF